The T cell receptor (beta chain) under discussion was sequenced for a study of shared clonotypes between healthy human individuals. Overall study context: CD8 memory received one plate per donor, CD8 naive two, CD4 memory three and CD4 naive three.

When replicate PCRs were run on sorted subsets, they used about 220 ng DNA, 30,000 to 35,000 T cell genomes. TCRdb's table, derived via immunoSEQ multiplex PCR, lists solely in-frame clones and lacks some. The repertoire holds roughly 2.1 million clones, with about 92% as singletons. Naive CD8 populations comprised CD45RO-negative cells positively selected for CCR7, excluding terminally differentiated effector memory CD45RA+ cells. General observations from the study: Clonotype sharing levels among donors were expected to vary with sequencing depth. Researchers found naive subsets generally carried larger estimated richness than memory subsets.

Trimming cost V 11 bases and J 1 base, with 11 bases left between them. Germline loops: CDR1 SNHLY, CDR2 FYNNEI. The CDR3 runs 13 residues. About this clone itself: Its antigen is unidentified.

This receptor was taken from a man aged 18 to 29 in good health. Some clones in this sample may be carry-over from other donors' samples. The rearrangement links TRBV2 to TRBJ2-2; tentatively, D is TRBD2 (6 bases). Sequenced input: naive CD8+ T cells from PBMCs. The CDR3 DNA follows: TGTGCCTGTAGCGGAGTGAACACCGGGGAGCTGTTTTTT. Translation gives CACSGVNTGELFF.